The sequence of this T cell receptor beta chain was determined in a study of cytomegalovirus exposure and HLA in healthy donors. A note on this clone: As yet, its antigen is unknown.

Trimming took 7 bases from V and 5 from J; bases not matched to a gene: 6. The CDR3 extends over 13 amino acids. Germline loops: CDR1 WNHNN, CDR2 SYGVQD (reference sequence). Study results and caveats: Reported results showed that the classifier diagnosed cytomegalovirus status with high specificity and sensitivity. TRBV6-2, TRBV6-3 and some other V segments were unresolvable in 87-base-pair reads.

This PCR relied on a set of 60 Vbeta primers and 13 Jbeta primers. The method was immunoSEQ multiplex PCR; TCRdb's version includes in-frame clones alone and lacks a portion of them. The data hold around 98,000 clones, with around 68% observed a single time. Sequencing was performed on PBMCs. The TCR comes from a man aged 45-65 years in good health and CMV-seronegative. The rearrangement uses TRBV10-1 and TRBJ1-1; 8 bases are a match to TRBD1. As DNA, the CDR3 is TGCGCCAGCAAGCAGGGGGCTGGGACTGAAGCTTTCTTT. It encodes CASKQGAGTEAFF.